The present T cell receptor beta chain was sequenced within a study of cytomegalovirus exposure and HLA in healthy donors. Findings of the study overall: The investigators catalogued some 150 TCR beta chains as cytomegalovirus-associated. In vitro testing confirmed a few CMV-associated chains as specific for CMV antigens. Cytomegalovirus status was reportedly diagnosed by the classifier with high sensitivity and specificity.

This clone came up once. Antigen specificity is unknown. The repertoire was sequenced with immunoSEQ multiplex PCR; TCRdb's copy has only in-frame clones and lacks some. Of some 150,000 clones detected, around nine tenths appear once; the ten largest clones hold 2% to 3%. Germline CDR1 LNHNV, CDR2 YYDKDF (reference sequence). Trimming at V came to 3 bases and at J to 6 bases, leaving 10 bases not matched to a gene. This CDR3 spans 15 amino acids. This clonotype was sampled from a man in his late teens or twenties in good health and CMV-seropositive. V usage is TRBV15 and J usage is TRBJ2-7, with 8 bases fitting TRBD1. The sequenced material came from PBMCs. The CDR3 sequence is CATSRRRTGSGEQYF. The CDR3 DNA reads TGTGCCACCAGCAGGAGACGGACAGGGTCGGGCGAGCAGTACTTC.